This TCR beta chain is drawn from a study of cytomegalovirus exposure and HLA in healthy donors. Germline V gene data show CDR1 as MNHNS and CDR2 as SASEGT. The V gene lost 7 bases and the J gene lost 6 bases, with 15 bases spanning the gap. The CDR3 is 13 residues long. The PCR had 60 Vbeta and 13 Jbeta primers. Using immunoSEQ multiplex PCR, the repertoire was profiled, and TCRdb retains in-frame clones only, with some absent. Here the sample table reports 130,000 to 150,000 clones. The material sequenced was PBMCs. This receptor was taken from a woman aged 50 to 65 in good health and CMV-seronegative. The chain couples TRBV6-1 to TRBJ1-1; D unresolved. The CDR3 nucleotides are TGTGCCAGCACCGAGGAATTAGATGCTGAAGCTTTCTTT. Translating gives CASTEELDAEAFF.